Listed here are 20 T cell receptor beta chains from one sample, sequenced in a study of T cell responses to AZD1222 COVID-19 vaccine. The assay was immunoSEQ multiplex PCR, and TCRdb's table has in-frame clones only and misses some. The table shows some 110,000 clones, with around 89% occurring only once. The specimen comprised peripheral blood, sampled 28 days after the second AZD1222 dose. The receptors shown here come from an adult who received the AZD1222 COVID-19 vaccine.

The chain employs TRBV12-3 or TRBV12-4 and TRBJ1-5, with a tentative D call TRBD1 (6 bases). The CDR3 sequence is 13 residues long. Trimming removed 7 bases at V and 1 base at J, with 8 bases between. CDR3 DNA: TGTGCCAGCACTAGGGGGAGCAATCAGCCCCAGCATTTT. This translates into CASTRGSNQPQHF.

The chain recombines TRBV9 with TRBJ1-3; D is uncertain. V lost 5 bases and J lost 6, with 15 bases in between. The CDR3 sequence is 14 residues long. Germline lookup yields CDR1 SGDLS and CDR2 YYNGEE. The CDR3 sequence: CASSVLDGPNTIYF. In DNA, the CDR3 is TGTGCCAGCAGTGTTCTTGACGGACCAAACACCATATATTTT.

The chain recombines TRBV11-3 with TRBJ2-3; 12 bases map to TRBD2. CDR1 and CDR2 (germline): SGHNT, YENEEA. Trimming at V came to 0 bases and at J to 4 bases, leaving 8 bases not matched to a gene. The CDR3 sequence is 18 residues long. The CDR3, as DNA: TGTGCCAGCAGCTTAGACCCTACTAGCGGGAGGAGATCAGATACGCAGTATTTT. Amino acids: CASSLDPTSGRRSDTQYF.

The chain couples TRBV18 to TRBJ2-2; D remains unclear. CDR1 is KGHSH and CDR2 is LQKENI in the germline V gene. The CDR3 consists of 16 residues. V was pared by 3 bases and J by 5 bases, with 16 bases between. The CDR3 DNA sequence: TGTGCCAGCTCACCCCGAATCTTGGCCCAGACCGGGGAGCTGTTTTTT. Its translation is CASSPRILAQTGELFF.

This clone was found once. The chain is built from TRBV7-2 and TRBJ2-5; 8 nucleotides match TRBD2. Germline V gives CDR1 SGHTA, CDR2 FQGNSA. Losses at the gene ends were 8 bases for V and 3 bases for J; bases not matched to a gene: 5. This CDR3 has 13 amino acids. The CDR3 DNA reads TGTGCCAGCGGCGAACTAGCGGAAGAGACCCAGTACTTC. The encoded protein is CASGELAEETQYF. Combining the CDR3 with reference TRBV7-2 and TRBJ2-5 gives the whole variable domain GAGVSQSPSNKVTEKGKDVELRCDPISGHTALYWYRQSLGQGLEFLIYFQGNSAPDKSGLPSDRFSAERTGGSVSTLTIQRTQQEDSAVYLCASGELAEETQYFGPGTRLLVL.

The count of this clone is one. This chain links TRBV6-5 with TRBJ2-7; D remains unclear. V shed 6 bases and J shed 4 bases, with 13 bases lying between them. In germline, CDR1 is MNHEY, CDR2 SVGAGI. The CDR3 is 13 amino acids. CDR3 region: CASSLLTNYEQYF. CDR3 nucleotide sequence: TGTGCCAGCAGCCTTCTCACTAATTACGAGCAGTACTTC.

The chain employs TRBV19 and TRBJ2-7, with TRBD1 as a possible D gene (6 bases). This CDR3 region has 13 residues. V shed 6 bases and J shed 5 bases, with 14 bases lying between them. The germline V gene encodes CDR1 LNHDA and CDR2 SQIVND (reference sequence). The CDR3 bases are TGTGCCAGTAGCTCCCAGGGGATGGACGAGCAGTACTTC. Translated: CASSSQGMDEQYF.

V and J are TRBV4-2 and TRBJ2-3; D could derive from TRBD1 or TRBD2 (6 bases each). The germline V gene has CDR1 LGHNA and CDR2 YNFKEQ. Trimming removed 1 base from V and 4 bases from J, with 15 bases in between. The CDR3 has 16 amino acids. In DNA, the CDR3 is TGTGCCAGCAGCCAAGCCCCAGCGGAGGGGGCAGATACGCAGTATTTT. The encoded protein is CASSQAPAEGADTQYF.

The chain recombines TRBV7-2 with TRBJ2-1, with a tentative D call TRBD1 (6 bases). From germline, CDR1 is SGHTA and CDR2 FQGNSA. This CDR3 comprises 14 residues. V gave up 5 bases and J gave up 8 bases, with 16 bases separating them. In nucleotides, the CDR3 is TGTGCCAGCAGCCCGGGCTGGGGGCGGGATGAGCAGTTCTTC. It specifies CASSPGWGRDEQFF. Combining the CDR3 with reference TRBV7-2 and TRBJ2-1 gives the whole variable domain GAGVSQSPSNKVTEKGKDVELRCDPISGHTALYWYRQSLGQGLEFLIYFQGNSAPDKSGLPSDRFSAERTGGSVSTLTIQRTQQEDSAVYLCASSPGWGRDEQFFGPGTRLTVL.

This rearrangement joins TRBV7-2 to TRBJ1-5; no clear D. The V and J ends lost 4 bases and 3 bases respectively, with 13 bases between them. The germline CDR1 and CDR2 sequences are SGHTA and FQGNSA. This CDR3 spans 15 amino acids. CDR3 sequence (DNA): TGTGCCAGCAGCTCCCTCATGGGATTCAATCAGCCCCAGCATTTT. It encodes CASSSLMGFNQPQHF.

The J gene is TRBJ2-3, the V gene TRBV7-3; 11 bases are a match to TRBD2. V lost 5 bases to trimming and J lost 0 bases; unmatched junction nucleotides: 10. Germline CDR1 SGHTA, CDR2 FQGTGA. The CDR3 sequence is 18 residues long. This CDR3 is CASSPGLAGGPSTDTQYF. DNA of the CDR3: TGTGCCAGCAGCCCTGGGCTAGCGGGGGGCCCTAGCACAGATACGCAGTATTTT.

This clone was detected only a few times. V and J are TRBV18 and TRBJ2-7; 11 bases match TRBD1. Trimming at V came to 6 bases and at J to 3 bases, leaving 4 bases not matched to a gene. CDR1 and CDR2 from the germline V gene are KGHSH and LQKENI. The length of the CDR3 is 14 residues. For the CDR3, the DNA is TGTGCCAGCTCTCCCGGGACAGGGGGCTACGAGCAGTACTTC. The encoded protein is CASSPGTGGYEQYF.

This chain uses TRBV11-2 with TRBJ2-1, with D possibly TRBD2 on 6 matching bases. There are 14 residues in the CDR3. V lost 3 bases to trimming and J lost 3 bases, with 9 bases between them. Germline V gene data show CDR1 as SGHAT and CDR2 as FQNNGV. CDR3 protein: CASSFLRDYNEQFF. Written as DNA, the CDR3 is TGTGCCAGCAGCTTCTTGCGGGACTACAATGAGCAGTTCTTC.

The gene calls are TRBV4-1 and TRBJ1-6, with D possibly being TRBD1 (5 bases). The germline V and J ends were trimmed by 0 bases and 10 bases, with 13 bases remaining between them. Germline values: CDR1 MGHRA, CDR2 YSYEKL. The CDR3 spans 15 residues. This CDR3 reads CASSQDPGAPSPLHF. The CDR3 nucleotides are TGCGCCAGCAGCCAAGATCCCGGGGCCCCCTCACCCCTCCACTTT.

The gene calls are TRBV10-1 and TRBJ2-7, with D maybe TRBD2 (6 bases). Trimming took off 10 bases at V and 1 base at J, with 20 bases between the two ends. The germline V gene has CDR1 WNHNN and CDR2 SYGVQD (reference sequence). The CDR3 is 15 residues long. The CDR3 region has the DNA TGCGCCATCGGGTCGGGCGGGAATTTATCCTACGAGCAGTACTTC. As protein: CAIGSGGNLSYEQYF.

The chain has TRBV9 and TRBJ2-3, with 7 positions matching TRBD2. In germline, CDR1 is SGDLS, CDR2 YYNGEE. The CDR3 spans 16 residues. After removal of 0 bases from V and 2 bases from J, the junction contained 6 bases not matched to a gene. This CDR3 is CASSVGLAAYTDTQYF. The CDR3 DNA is TGTGCCAGCAGCGTAGGCCTAGCGGCCTACACAGATACGCAGTATTTT.

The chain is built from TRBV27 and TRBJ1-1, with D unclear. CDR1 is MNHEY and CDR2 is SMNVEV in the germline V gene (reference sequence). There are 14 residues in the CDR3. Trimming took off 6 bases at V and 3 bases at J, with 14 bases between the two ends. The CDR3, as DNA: TGTGCCAGCAGCCTACCGGGTATGGACACTGAAGCTTTCTTT. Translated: CASSLPGMDTEAFF.

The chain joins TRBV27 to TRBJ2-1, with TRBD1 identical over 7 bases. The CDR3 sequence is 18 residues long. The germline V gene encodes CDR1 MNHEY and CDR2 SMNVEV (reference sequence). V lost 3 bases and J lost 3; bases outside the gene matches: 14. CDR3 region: CASSFLPGQESLYNEQFF. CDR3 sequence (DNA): TGTGCCAGCAGTTTCCTCCCCGGACAGGAGTCCCTCTACAATGAGCAGTTCTTC.

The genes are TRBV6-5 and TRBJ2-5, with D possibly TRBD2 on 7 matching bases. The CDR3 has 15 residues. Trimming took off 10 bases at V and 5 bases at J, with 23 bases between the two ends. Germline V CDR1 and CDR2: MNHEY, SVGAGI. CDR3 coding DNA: TGTGCCACCCGAGGCGGGGGCACCGGGAAGGAGACCCAGTACTTC. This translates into CATRGGGTGKETQYF.

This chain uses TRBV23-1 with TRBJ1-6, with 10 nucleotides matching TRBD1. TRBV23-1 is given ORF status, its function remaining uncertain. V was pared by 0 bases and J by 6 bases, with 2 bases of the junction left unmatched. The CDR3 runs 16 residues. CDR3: CASSQSGTGVNSPLHF. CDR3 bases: TGCGCCAGCAGTCAATCCGGGACAGGGGTTAATTCACCCCTCCACTTT.